Below, 19 T cell receptor beta chains from the same sample are listed, as sequenced in a study of CXCR3-negative and CXCR3-positive naive CD8 T cells. Study conclusions and caveats: The TRB CDR3s that CXCR3-positive naive cells carried were more hydrophobic than those of CXCR3-negative naive cells.

The method, 5' RACE with UMI labels, was used to prepare the TRB cDNA libraries. TCRdb reprocessed the 5' RACE reads, keeping one entry per CDR3 protein, no DNA. The sample has more than 100,000 distinct CDR3 sequences; the top ten hold 0.41%. Their specific antigens are unknown. Material for sequencing was naive CXCR3+ CD8+ T cells from blood. Subset defined: CD45RO-CCR7+CD27+CD95- naive CD8+ T cells expressing CXCR3 (TNR3+). These receptor sequences come from a human donor in good health. Some clones in this sample may be carry-over from other donors' samples.

The chain carries TRBV20-1 and TRBJ2-7. The CDR3 contains 14 residues. Germline CDR1 reads DFQATT; CDR2 reads SNEGSKA (reference sequence). This chain's CDR3 is CSASYFRGTYEQYF.

The chain combines TRBV4-3 with TRBJ2-5. Germline V lookup: CDR1 LGHNA, CDR2 YSLEER. This CDR3 comprises 14 residues. CDR3 region: CASSQVLGGETQYF.

The chain carries TRBV10-3 and TRBJ2-7; TCRdb outputs TRBD2, but without DNA this stays unchecked. Germline V lookup: CDR1 ENHRY, CDR2 SYGVKD. The CDR3 has 15 residues. The chain's CDR3 is CASCLEASGSYEQYF.

The chain is built from TRBV2 and TRBJ2-7; TCRdb returns TRBD2, unconfirmable since there is no DNA. Germline V gene lookup returns CDR1 SNHLY and CDR2 FYNNEI. The CDR3 is 15 amino acids. This chain's CDR3 is CASIPFSGGAYEQYF.

This sequence joins TRBV13 and TRBJ2-1; the TCRdb D gene call, TRBD2, has no DNA to confirm it. The CDR3 runs to 18 residues. Germline lookup yields CDR1 PRHDT and CDR2 FYEKMQ (reference sequence). The CDR3 sequence is CASSLGEAGGTSYNEQFF.

CDR3 residues: CASSVASGQGRGETQYF. The J gene is TRBJ2-5, the V gene TRBV9; TCRdb names TRBD1, which stays unverified in the absence of DNA. The CDR3 covers 17 residues. The V gene's germline CDR1 is SGDLS and CDR2 YYNGEE.

This chain joins TRBV7-9 and TRBJ2-3; TCRdb gives TRBD1 as the D gene, but with no DNA this cannot be confirmed. The germline V gene has CDR1 SEHNR and CDR2 FQNEAQ (reference sequence). The CDR3 length is 17 residues. CDR3 amino acids: CASSFPLGGISTDTQYF.

This chain connects TRBV4-3 to TRBJ2-7. The germline V gene has CDR1 LGHNA and CDR2 YSLEER. The CDR3 loop spans 16 amino acids. Here the CDR3 reads CASSQDLGMNTYEQYF.

V is TRBV20-1 and J is TRBJ1-5; TCRdb designates TRBD1, a call that cannot be tested without DNA. Germline V gene data show CDR1 as DFQATT and CDR2 as SNEGSKA (reference sequence). The CDR3 runs 14 residues. CDR3 loop: CSAPRGARNQPQHF.

This sequence joins TRBV28 and TRBJ1-4. This CDR3 has 13 residues. Per the germline V gene, CDR1 is MDHEN and CDR2 is SYDVKM. CDR3: CASSYQYSEKLFF.

This chain uses TRBV27 with TRBJ2-5; with no DNA, the TCRdb D assignment of TRBD2 cannot be verified. CDR1 and CDR2 (germline): MNHEY, SMNVEV (reference sequence). The length of the CDR3 is 13 residues. CDR3 sequence: CASSLGGLETQYF.

V gene TRBV29-1 combines with J gene TRBJ1-2; TCRdb's D call of TRBD1 is untestable without DNA. The germline V gene has CDR1 SQVTM and CDR2 ANQGSEA. The CDR3 has 16 residues. CDR3 in amino acids: CSVEGGGQVLNYGYTF.

CDR3 sequence: CASSARTGVLGYTF. The rearrangement links TRBV5-1 to TRBJ1-2; TCRdb's D call of TRBD1 is untestable without DNA. In germline, CDR1 is SGHRS, CDR2 YFSETQ. The CDR3 spans 14 residues. Full variable domain (missing parts from reference TRBV5-1 and TRBJ1-2): KAGVTQTPRYLIKTRGQQVTLSCSPISGHRSVSWYQQTPGQGLQFLFEYFSETQRNKGNFPGRFSGRQFSNSRSEMNVSTLELGDSALYLCASSARTGVLGYTFGSGTRLTVV.

This chain joins TRBV27 and TRBJ2-7; TCRdb indicates TRBD1, and absent DNA this call remains unverified. The CDR3 sequence is 13 residues long. Germline CDR1 reads MNHEY; CDR2 reads SMNVEV (reference sequence). The CDR3 loop is CASSLYDRGEQYF.

The chain has TRBV7-9 and TRBJ2-2; TCRdb selects TRBD2, and the lack of DNA leaves this call unchecked. Germline V gene data show CDR1 as SEHNR and CDR2 as FQNEAQ (reference sequence). CDR3 length: 16 residues. This chain's CDR3 is CASSPILSGNTGELFF.

The genes are TRBV28 and TRBJ2-1; the D call of TRBD2 rests on TCRdb alone, since no DNA is present to check it. CDR3 length: 17 residues. The V gene's germline CDR1 is MDHEN and CDR2 SYDVKM. The CDR3: CASSLRSLAGFRNEQFF.

The CDR3: CASSYRLAGPQETQYF. The chain combines TRBV6-5 with TRBJ2-5; the D call from TCRdb, TRBD2, cannot be confirmed without DNA. The germline gives CDR1 MNHEY, CDR2 SVGAGI. The CDR3 is 16 residues long.

The gene calls are TRBV14 and TRBJ2-1; TCRdb lists TRBD2, though no DNA is available to test this call. The CDR3 contains 16 residues. The germline V gene has CDR1 SGHDN and CDR2 FVKESK. CDR3 sequence reads: CASSQGVPSRNNEQFF. Full variable domain (rest looked up from reference TRBV14 and TRBJ2-1): EAGVTQFPSHSVIEKGQTVTLRCDPISGHDNLYWYRRVMGKEIKFLLHFVKESKQDESGMPNNRFLAERTGGTYSTLKVQPAELEDSGVYFCASSQGVPSRNNEQFFGPGTRLTVL.

CDR3 residues: CASYGGHQQYF. The V call is TRBV7-9, the J call TRBJ2-7; TCRdb calls TRBD2, which cannot be checked without DNA. The CDR3 is 11 residues long. Germline loops: CDR1 SEHNR, CDR2 FQNEAQ (reference sequence). The whole variable domain, filled in from reference TRBV7-9 and TRBJ2-7, reads DTGVSQNPRHKITKRGQNVTFRCDPISEHNRLYWYRQTLGQGPEFLTYFQNEAQLEKSRLLSDRFSAERPKGSFSTLEIQRTEQGDSAMYLCASYGGHQQYFGPGTRLTVT.